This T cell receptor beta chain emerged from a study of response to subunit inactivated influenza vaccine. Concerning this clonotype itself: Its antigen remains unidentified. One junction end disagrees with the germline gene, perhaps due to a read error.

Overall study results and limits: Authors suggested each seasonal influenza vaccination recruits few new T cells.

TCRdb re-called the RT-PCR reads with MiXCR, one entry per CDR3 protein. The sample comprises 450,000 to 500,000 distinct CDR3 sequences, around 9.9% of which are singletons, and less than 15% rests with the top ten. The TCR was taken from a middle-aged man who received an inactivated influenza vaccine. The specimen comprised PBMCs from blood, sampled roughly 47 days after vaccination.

The DNA for the CDR3 is TGTGCCACCAGTAGAGATCGGGGGGACCTAGGGACCAACACCGGGGAGCTGTTTTTT. Residues: CATSRDRGDLGTNTGELFF. The rearrangement joins TRBV15 to TRBJ2-2; TRBD2 agrees at 7 bases. The CDR3 covers 19 residues. Germline V gene data show CDR1 as LNHNV and CDR2 as YYDKDF (reference sequence). Based on the CDR3 plus reference TRBV15 and TRBJ2-2, the full variable domain is DAMVIQNPRYQVTQFGKPVTLSCSQTLNHNVMYWYQQKSSQAPKLLFHYYDKDFNNEADTPDNFQSRRPNTSFCFLDIRSPGLGDTAMYLCATSRDRGDLGTNTGELFFGEGSRLTVL.